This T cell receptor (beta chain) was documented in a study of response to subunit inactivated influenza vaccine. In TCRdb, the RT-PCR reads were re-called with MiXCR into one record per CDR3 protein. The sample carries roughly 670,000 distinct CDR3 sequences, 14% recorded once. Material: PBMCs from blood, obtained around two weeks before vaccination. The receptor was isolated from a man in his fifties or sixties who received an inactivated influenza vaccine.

This chain's CDR3 is CASSLGGVRGEQFF. In nucleotides, the CDR3 is TGCGCCAGCAGCTTGGGCGGGGTGAGGGGTGAGCAGTTCTTC. V usage is TRBV5-1 and J usage is TRBJ2-1; TRBD2 is a possible D gene (6 bases). Trimming pared 0 bases from V and 9 bases from J, leaving 13 bases between. This CDR3 spans 14 amino acids. Germline CDR1 is SGHRS and CDR2 is YFSETQ.